This entry describes one TCR beta chain. One entry per CDR3 protein results from TCRdb running MiXCR on the RT-PCR reads. The sample includes about 680,000 distinct CDR3 sequences, about 14% of them seen just once. The ends were cut back, 8 bases at V and 5 bases at J, with 15 bases in the middle. Germline V gene sequence: CDR1 MNHEY, CDR2 SVGAGI. The CDR3 is 14 residues long. The chain has TRBV6-5 and TRBJ2-2, with D perhaps matching TRBD1 (7 bases). Sequencing input: memory CD4+ T cells from blood. This TCR was sampled from a female donor in good health, serving as a healthy control. The chain's CDR3 is CASRRPGGTGELFF. Written as DNA, the CDR3 is TGTGCCAGCCGGCGACCAGGGGGGACCGGGGAGCTGTTTTTT.